This T cell receptor beta chain derives from a study of CD8+ T cells in alopecia areata. Overall study findings and caveats: Mice showed TCR sharing more clearly than patients did, possibly owing to HLA.

The authors extracted RNA and reverse transcribed it into cDNA as the sequencing template. Measured with immunoSEQ multiplex PCR; TCRdb has only the in-frame clones, and not every one. This sample yields about 180,000 clones, of which 50% to 75% are seen a single time; around 15% belongs to the top ten. Germline V gene sequence: CDR1 LNHDA, CDR2 SQIVND (reference sequence). V was cut by 0 bases and J by 3 bases, with 5 bases left in between. The CDR3 covers 13 residues. A word on this clone: The antigen remains undetermined.

Treatment meaning: oral pan-JAK inhibitor, 5-10 mg twice daily. This chain connects TRBV19 to TRBJ1-1; D is uncertain. The input for sequencing was CD4+ T cells sorted from blood, taken between weeks 55 and 65, from a patient treated with tofacitinib. This sequence originates from a human donor with alopecia areata. DNA for the CDR3: TGTGCCAGTAGTATAGACAGGTACACTGAAGCTTTCTTT. Amino acids: CASSIDRYTEAFF. Variable domain in full (rest from reference TRBV19 and TRBJ1-1): DGGITQSPKYLFRKEGQNVTLSCEQNLNHDAMYWYRQDPGQGLRLIYYSQIVNDFQKGDIAEGYSVSREKKESFPLTVTSAQKNPTAFYLCASSIDRYTEAFFGQGTRLTVV.